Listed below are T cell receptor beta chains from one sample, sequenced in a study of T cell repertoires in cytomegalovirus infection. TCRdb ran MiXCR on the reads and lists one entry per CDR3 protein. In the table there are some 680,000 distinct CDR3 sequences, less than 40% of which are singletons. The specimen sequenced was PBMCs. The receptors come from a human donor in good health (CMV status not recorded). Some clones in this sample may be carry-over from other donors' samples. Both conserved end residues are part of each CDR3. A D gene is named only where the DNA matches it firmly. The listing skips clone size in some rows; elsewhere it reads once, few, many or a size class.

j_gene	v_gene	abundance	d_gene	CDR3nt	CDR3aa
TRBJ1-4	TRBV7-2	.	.	TGTGCCAGCAGCTTAATAGGGGGTGGTGAAAAACTGTTTTTT	CASSLIGGGEKLFF
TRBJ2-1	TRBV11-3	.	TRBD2	TGTGCCAGCAGCTTAGGCCCCATCGCGGGAGGCCATGAGCAGTTCTTC	CASSLGPIAGGHEQFF
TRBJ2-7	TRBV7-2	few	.	TGTGCCAGCAGCTTGACAGGCATTTCCACCTACGAGCAGTACTTC	CASSLTGISTYEQYF
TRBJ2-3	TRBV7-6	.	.	TGTGCCAGCAGCCCCTTCGGCACAGATACGCAGTATTTT	CASSPFGTDTQYF
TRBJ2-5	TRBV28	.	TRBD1	TGTGCCAGCAGCCCTGATGGACAGGGACGGGAGACCCAGTACTTC	CASSPDGQGRETQYF
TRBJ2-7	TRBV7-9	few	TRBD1	TGTGCCAGCAGCTTAGGGCAGGGGGTGGCCGAGCAGTACTTC	CASSLGQGVAEQYF
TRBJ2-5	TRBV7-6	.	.	TGTGCTAGCAGCTTTCAAGCATTCGCTGGCAGGGGAGAGACCCAGTACTTC	CASSFQAFAGRGETQYF
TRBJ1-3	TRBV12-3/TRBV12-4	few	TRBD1	TGTGCCAGCAGATCACGAGGGACAGGGGGTTCTGGAAACACCATATATTTT	CASRSRGTGGSGNTIYF
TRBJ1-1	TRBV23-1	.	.	TGCGCCAGCAGTCAATTCGACAGAAAGAACACTGAAGCTTTCTTT	CASSQFDRKNTEAFF
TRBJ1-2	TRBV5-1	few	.	TGCGCCAGCAGCTTGGAGGTCGGGGCCACATATGGCTACACCTTC	CASSLEVGATYGYTF
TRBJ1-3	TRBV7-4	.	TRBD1	TGTGCCAGCAGCGGGACCCGGGACAGGGGATTCTCTGGAAACACCATATATTTT	CASSGTRDRGFSGNTIYF
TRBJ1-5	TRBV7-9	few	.	TGTGCCAGCAGCTCACGACTGGATCAGCCCCAGCATTTT	CASSSRLDQPQHF
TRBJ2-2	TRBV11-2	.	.	TGTGCCAGCAGCTTAGTGCGGGGGCGCTTGGCTGGGGAGCTGTTTTTT	CASSLVRGRLAGELFF
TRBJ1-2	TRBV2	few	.	TGTGCCAGCAGGGCTCCGGGGCCGCCTTCGGGCTATGGCTACACCTTC	CASRAPGPPSGYGYTF
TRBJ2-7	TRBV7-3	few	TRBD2	TGTGCCAGCAGTTTAAGCGGGACCAGCGAGCAGTACTTC	CASSLSGTSEQYF
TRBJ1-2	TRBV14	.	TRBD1	TGTGCCAGCAGCCGAGCCAGGGACAGTTCCTTGAGGGGCTACACCTTC	CASSRARDSSLRGYTF
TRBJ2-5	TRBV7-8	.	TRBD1	TGTGCCAGAAGTAGGACGGGGACAGGGACCAAACAAGAGACCCAGTACTTC	CARSRTGTGTKQETQYF
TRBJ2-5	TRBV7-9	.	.	TGTGCCAGCAGCTTCGCGATGGGACAAGAGACCCAGTACTTC	CASSFAMGQETQYF
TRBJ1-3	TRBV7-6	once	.	TGTACCAGCAGCGAGGGGGTCTCTGGAAACACCATATATTTT	CTSSEGVSGNTIYF
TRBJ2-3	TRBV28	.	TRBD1	TGTGCCAGCAGTTTGCCCGGGACAGGGGTAGATACGCAGTATTTT	CASSLPGTGVDTQYF
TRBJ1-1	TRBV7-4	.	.	TGTGCCAGCAGCTTAGAGTTATGGGTGTCGGAAGCTTTCTTT	CASSLELWVSEAFF
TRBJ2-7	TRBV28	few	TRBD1	TGTGCCAGCAGGGGGCAGGGGACAGGGGGCTACGAGCAGTACTTC	CASRGQGTGGYEQYF
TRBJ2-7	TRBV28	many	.	TGTGCCAGTTCGACACCTTACTACGAGCAGTACTTC	CASSTPYYEQYF
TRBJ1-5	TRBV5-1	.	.	TGCGCCAGCAGCTTGGAAGGGGGGTTCAATCAGCCCCAGCATTTT	CASSLEGGFNQPQHF
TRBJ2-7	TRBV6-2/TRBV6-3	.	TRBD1	TGTGCCAGCAGTCGCTTTCCCAGACAGGGGCCCTACGAGCAGTACTTC	CASSRFPRQGPYEQYF
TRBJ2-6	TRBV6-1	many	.	TGTGCCAGCAGCGATACGAACTCTGGGGCCAACGTCCTGACTTTC	CASSDTNSGANVLTF
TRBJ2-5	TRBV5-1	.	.	TGCGCCAGCAGCTTGGGTTACAGGGAAGAGACCCAGTACTTC	CASSLGYREETQYF